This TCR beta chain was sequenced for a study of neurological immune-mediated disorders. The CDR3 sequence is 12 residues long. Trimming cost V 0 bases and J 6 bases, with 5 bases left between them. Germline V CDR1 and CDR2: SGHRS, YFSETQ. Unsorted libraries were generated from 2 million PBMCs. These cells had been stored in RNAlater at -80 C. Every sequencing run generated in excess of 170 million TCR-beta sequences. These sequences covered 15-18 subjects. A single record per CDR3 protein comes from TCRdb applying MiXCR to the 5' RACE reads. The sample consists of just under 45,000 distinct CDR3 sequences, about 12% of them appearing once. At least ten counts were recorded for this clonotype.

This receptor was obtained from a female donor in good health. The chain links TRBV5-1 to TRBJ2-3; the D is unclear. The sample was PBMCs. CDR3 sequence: CASSLGIDTQYF. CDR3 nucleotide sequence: TGCGCCAGCAGCTTGGGAATTGATACGCAGTATTTT.